This T cell receptor beta chain is drawn from a study of cytomegalovirus exposure and HLA in healthy donors. With 60 Vbeta and 13 Jbeta primers, the PCR was carried out. The table came from immunoSEQ multiplex PCR; TCRdb's copy has only in-frame clones and leaves some out. The data hold 150,000 to 200,000 clones, with approximately 83% observed a single time. Germline V gives CDR1 SGDLS, CDR2 YYNGEE. The CDR3 sequence is 14 residues long. V was trimmed by 0 bases and J by 0 bases, leaving 7 bases between them. V gene TRBV9 combines with J gene TRBJ2-7, with a weak D call TRBD1 (5 bases). The sequence derives from a male donor in good health and CMV-seronegative. Sequenced input: PBMCs. The CDR3 protein is CASSVGGSSYEQYF. The CDR3 bases are TGTGCCAGCAGCGTAGGGGGCAGCTCCTACGAGCAGTACTTC.